This TCR beta chain emerged from a study of T cells in Graves' hyperthyroidism and ophthalmopathy. Study-level findings and limits: A 13 V-J signature model discriminated ophthalmopathy versus stable hyperthyroidism. Blood also contained most expanded thyroid clonotypes above 0.001.

Germline CDR1 and CDR2: MGHDK and SYGVNS. V was pared by 8 bases and J by 0 bases, with 22 bases between. The CDR3 totals 17 residues. Comments on this clonotype: Its antigen is undetermined.

The source material, RNA transcripts, was used to amplify TCR beta CDR3 regions. A first-round RT-PCR of the TCR CDR3 used the HTBI primer set. Via MiXCR, TCRdb re-called the multiplex PCR reads, giving one row per CDR3 protein. The sample includes around 580,000 distinct CDR3 sequences, under 60% of them seen just once. Patients counted as stable if ophthalmopathy did not develop within 18 months. The sequence was collected from a woman aged 18-29 years with Graves' hyperthyroidism. The chain recombines TRBV25-1 with TRBJ1-1; D perhaps matches TRBD1 (6 bases). Sequencing used peripheral blood or thyroid tissue (not recorded which). CDR3 amino acids: CASANPGHQILNTEAFF. In nucleotides, the CDR3 is TGTGCCAGCGCGAATCCGGGACATCAAATTCTGAACACTGAAGCTTTCTTT.